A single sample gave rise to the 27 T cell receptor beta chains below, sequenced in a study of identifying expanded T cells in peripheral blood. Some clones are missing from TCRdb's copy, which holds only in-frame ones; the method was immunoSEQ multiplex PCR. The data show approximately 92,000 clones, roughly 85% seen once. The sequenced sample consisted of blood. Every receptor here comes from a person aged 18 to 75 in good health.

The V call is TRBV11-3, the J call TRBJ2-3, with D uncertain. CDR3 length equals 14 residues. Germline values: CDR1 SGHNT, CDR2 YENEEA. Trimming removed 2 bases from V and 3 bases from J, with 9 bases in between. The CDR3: CASSLTQTTDTQYF. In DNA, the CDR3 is TGTGCCAGCAGCTTAACTCAAACGACAGATACGCAGTATTTT.

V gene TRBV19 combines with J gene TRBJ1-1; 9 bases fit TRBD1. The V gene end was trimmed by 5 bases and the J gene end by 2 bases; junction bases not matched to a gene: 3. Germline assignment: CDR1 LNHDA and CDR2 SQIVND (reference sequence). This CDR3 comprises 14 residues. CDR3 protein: CASSEGQGNTEAFF. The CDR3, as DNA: TGTGCCAGTAGTGAGGGACAGGGAAACACTGAAGCTTTCTTT.

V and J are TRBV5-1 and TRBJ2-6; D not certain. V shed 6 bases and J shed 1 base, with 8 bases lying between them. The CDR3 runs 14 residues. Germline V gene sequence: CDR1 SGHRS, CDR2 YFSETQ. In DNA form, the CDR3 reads TGCGCCAGCACATGGGGTTCTGGGGCCAACGTCCTGACTTTC. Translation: CASTWGSGANVLTF.

This chain's CDR3 is CASSQSRERNTEAFF. In nucleotides, the CDR3 is TGCGCCAGCAGCCAGTCTAGAGAGAGGAACACTGAAGCTTTCTTT. This chain joins TRBV4-1 and TRBJ1-1; no reliable D call. The CDR3 is made up of 15 amino acids. V was pared by 3 bases and J by 1 base, with 12 bases between. Looked up from germline, CDR1 is MGHRA and CDR2 is YSYEKL.

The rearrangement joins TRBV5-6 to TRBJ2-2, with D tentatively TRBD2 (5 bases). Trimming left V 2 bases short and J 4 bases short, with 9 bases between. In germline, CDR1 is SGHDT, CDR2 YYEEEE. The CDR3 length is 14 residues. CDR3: CASSFRRLTGELFF. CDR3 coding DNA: TGTGCCAGCAGCTTCAGGAGGCTCACCGGGGAGCTGTTTTTT.

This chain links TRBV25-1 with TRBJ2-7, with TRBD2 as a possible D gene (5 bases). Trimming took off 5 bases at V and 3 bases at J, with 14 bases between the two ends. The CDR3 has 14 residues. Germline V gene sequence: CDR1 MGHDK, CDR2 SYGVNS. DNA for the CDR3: TGTGCCAGCAGTCCGAACGGGCGGGTCTACGAGCAGTACTTC. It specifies CASSPNGRVYEQYF.

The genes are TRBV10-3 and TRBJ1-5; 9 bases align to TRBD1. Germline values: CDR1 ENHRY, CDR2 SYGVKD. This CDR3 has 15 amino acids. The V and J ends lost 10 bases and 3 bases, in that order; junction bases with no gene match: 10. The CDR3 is CATSNRGPFNQPQHF. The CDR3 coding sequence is TGTGCCACCTCTAACAGGGGGCCATTCAATCAGCCCCAGCATTTT.

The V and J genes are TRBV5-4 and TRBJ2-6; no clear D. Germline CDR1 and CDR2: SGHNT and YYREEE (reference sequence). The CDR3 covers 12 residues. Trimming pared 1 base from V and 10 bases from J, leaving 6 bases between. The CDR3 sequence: CASSLNENVLTF. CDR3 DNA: TGTGCCAGCAGCTTGAATGAGAACGTCCTGACTTTC. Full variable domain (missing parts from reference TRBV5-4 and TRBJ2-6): ETGVTQSPTHLIKTRGQQVTLRCSSQSGHNTVSWYQQALGQGPQFIFQYYREEENGRGNFPPRFSGLQFPNYSSELNVNALELDDSALYLCASSLNENVLTFGAGSRLTVL.

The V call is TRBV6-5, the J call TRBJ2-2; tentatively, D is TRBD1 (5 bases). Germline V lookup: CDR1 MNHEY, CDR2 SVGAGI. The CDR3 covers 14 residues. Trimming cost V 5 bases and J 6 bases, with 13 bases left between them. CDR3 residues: CASSTELGPGELFF. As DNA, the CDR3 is TGTGCCAGCAGTACCGAATTGGGGCCCGGGGAGCTGTTTTTT.

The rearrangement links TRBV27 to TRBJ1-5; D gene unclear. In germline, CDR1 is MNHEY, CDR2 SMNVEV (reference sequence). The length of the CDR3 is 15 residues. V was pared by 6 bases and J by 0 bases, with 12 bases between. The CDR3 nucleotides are TGTGCCAGCAGCCCAGAGCCCTATAGCAATCAGCCCCAGCATTTT. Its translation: CASSPEPYSNQPQHF.

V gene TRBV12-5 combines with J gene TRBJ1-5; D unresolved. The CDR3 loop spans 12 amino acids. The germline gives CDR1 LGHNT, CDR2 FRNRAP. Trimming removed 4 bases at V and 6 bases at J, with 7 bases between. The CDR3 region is CASGSSFQPQHF. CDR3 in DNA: TGTGCTAGTGGTTCATCTTTTCAGCCCCAGCATTTT.

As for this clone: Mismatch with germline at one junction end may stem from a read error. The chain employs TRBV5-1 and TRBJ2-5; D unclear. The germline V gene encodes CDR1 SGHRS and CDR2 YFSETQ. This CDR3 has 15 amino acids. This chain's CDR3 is CASSRTDVEQEAQYF. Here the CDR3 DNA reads TGCGCCAGCAGCAGGACGGACGTCGAACAAGAGGCCCAGTACTTC.

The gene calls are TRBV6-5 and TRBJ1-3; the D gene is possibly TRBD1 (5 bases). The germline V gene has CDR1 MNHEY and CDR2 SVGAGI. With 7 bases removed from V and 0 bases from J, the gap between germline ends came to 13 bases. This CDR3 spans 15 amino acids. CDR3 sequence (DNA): TGTGCCAGCACGGGAGACAGAAGCTCTGGAAACACCATATATTTT. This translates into CASTGDRSSGNTIYF.

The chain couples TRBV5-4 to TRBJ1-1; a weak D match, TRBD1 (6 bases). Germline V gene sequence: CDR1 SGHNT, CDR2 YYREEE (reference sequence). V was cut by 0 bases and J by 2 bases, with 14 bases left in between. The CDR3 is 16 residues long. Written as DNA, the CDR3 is TGTGCCAGCAGCTTGGGGCTTAGGGGGGATAACACTGAAGCTTTCTTT. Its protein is CASSLGLRGDNTEAFF. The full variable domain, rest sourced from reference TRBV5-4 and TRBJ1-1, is ETGVTQSPTHLIKTRGQQVTLRCSSQSGHNTVSWYQQALGQGPQFIFQYYREEENGRGNFPPRFSGLQFPNYSSELNVNALELDDSALYLCASSLGLRGDNTEAFFGQGTRLTVV.

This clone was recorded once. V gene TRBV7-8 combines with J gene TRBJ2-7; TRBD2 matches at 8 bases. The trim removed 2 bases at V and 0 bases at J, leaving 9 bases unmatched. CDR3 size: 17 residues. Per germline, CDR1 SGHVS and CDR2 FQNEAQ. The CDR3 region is CASSLKVSGGLSYEQYF. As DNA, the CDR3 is TGTGCCAGCAGCTTAAAGGTGAGCGGGGGCCTCTCCTACGAGCAGTACTTC.

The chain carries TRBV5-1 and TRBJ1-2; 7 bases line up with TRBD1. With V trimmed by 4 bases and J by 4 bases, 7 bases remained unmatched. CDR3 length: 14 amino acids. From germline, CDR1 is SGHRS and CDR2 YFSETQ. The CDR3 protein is CASSRTGESYGYTF. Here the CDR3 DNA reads TGCGCCAGCAGCAGGACAGGAGAAAGCTATGGCTACACCTTC.

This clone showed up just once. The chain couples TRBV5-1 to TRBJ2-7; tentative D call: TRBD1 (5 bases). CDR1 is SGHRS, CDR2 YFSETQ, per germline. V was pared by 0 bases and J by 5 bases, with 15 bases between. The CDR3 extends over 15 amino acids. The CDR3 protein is CASSLGKGVGNEQYF. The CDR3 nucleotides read TGCGCCAGCAGCTTGGGGAAAGGGGTTGGAAACGAGCAGTACTTC.

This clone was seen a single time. The CDR3 reads CASSVINSVEAFF. CDR3 bases: TGTGCCAGCAGCGTCATAAACAGCGTTGAAGCTTTCTTT. The chain has TRBV9 and TRBJ1-1; no firm D call. Germline V CDR1 and CDR2: SGDLS, YYNGEE. With 2 bases removed from V and 7 bases from J, the gap between germline ends came to 12 bases. This CDR3 is built from 13 residues.

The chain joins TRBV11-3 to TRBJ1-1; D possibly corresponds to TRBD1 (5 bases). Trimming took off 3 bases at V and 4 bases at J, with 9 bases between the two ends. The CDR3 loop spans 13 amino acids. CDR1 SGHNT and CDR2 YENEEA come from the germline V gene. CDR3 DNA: TGTGCCAGCAGCTTCCAGGGAGGCACTGAAGCTTTCTTT. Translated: CASSFQGGTEAFF.

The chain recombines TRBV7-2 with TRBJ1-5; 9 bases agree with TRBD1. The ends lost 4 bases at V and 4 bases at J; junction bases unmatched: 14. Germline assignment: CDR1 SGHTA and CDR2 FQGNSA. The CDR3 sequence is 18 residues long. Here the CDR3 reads CASSSEKWDRERNQPQHF. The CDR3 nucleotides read TGTGCCAGCAGCTCGGAGAAATGGGACAGGGAAAGAAATCAGCCCCAGCATTTT. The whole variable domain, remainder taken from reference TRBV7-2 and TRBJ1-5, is GAGVSQSPSNKVTEKGKDVELRCDPISGHTALYWYRQSLGQGLEFLIYFQGNSAPDKSGLPSDRFSAERTGGSVSTLTIQRTQQEDSAVYLCASSSEKWDRERNQPQHFGDGTRLSIL.

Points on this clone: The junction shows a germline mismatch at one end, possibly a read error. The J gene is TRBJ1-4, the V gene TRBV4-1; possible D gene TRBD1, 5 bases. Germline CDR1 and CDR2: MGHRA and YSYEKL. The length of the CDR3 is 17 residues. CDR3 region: CASRQGRPGATNEKLFF. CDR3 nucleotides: TGCGCCAGCAGACAAGGAAGGCCGGGGGCAACTAATGAAAAACTGTTTTTT.

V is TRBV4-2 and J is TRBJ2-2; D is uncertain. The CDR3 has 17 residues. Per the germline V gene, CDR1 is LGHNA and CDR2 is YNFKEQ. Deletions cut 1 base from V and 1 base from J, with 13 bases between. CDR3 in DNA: TGTGCCAGCAGCCAAGTGATCCCCCGAAAGAACACCGGGGAGCTGTTTTTT. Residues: CASSQVIPRKNTGELFF.

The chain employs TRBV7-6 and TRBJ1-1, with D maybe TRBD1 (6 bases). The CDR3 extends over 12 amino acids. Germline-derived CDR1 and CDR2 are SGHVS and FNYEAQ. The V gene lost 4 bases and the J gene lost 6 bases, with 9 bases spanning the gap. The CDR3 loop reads CASSSGGPEAFF. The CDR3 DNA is TGTGCCAGCAGCTCGGGGGGGCCTGAAGCTTTCTTT.

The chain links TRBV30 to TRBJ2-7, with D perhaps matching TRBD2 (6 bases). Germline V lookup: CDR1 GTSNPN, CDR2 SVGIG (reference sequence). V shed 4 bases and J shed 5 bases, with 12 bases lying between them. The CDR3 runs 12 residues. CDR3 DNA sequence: TGTGCCTGGAATCAGGGAGGCCACGAGCAGTACTTC. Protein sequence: CAWNQGGHEQYF. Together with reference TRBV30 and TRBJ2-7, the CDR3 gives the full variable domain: SQTIHQWPATLVQPVGSPLSLECTVEGTSNPNLYWYRQAAGRGLQLLFYSVGIGQISSEVPQNLSASRPQDRQFILSSKKLLLSDSGFYLCAWNQGGHEQYFGPGTRLTVT.

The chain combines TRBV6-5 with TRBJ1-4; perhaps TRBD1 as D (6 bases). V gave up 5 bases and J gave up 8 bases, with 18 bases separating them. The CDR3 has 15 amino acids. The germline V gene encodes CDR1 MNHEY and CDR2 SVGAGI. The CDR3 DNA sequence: TGTGCCAGCAGTCCACCACAGGGTTTAGGCGAAAAACTGTTTTTT. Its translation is CASSPPQGLGEKLFF.

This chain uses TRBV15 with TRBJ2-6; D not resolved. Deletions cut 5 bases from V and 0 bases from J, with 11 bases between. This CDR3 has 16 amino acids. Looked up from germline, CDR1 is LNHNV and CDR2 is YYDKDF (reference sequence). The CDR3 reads CATSPLGISGANVLTF. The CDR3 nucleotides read TGTGCCACCAGCCCTTTGGGTATCTCTGGGGCCAACGTCCTGACTTTC.

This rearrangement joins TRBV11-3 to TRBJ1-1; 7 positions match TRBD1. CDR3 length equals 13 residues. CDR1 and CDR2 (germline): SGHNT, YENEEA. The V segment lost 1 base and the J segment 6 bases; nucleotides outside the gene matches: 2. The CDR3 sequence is CASSLGDRSEAFF. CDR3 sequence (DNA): TGTGCCAGCAGCTTAGGGGACAGATCTGAAGCTTTCTTT.